This TCR beta chain appears in the sequencing data of a study of CD8 T cells in Susac syndrome. The CDR3 is 12 amino acids. CDR1 and CDR2 from the germline V gene are DFQATT and SNEGSKA (reference sequence). With 6 bases removed from V and 1 base from J, the gap between germline ends came to 9 bases. The authors carried out high-throughput sequencing of TCR beta. They applied it to CD8+ and CD4+ T cells obtained from blood. While serving as controls, healthy donors were matched for age and sex. Bulk CD8+ and CD4+ cells came from magnetic negative isolation; CD8+ TEMRA by FACS. Reverse transcription of roughly 0.5 to 1 ug RNA used random hexamers. TCRdb ran MiXCR on the immunoSEQ multiplex PCR reads and lists one entry per CDR3 protein. Of around 200,000 distinct CDR3 sequences listed, 85% to 95% were seen once; the top ten hold 0.1%.

This chain joins TRBV20-1 and TRBJ1-1, with D maybe TRBD1 (6 bases). The sequenced sample consisted of CD4+ T cells from PBMCs. The sequence was collected from a human donor in good health. The CDR3 protein is CSATQGNTEAFF. The CDR3 region has the DNA TGCAGTGCCACACAGGGGAACACTGAAGCTTTCTTT.